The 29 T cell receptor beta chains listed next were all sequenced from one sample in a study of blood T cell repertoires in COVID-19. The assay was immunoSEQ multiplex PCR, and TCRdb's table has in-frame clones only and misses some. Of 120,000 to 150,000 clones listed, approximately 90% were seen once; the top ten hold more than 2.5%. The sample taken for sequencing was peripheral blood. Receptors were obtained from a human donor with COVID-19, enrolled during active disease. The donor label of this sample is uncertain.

The CDR3 sequence: CASSSPGRGNEQFF. The CDR3 DNA reads as TGTGCCAGCAGTTCCCCCGGTAGAGGCAATGAGCAGTTCTTC. The gene calls are TRBV28 and TRBJ2-1; D gene unclear. The CDR3 contains 14 residues. Trimming removed 4 bases at V and 6 bases at J, with 13 bases between. Germline values: CDR1 MDHEN, CDR2 SYDVKM.

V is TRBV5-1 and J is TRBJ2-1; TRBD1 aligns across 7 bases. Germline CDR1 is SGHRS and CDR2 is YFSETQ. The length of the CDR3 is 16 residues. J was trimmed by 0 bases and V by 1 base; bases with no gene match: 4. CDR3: CASSLRTGSSYNEQFF. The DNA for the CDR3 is TGCGCCAGCAGCTTGAGGACAGGTAGCTCCTACAATGAGCAGTTCTTC.

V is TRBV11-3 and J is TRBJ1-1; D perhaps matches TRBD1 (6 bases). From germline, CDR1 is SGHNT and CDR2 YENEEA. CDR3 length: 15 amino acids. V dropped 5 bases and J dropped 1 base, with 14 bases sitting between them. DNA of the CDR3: TGTGCCAGCAGCAGGGGGGGGACGGAGAACACTGAAGCTTTCTTT. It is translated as CASSRGGTENTEAFF.

CDR3 region: CASSVGGGIYEQYF. DNA of the CDR3: TGTGCCAGCAGCGTGGGAGGGGGGATCTACGAGCAGTACTTC. V and J are TRBV9 and TRBJ2-7; possible D gene TRBD2, 7 bases. Germline V gene data show CDR1 as SGDLS and CDR2 as YYNGEE. Deletions cut 2 bases from V and 3 bases from J, with 12 bases between. The length of the CDR3 is 14 residues.

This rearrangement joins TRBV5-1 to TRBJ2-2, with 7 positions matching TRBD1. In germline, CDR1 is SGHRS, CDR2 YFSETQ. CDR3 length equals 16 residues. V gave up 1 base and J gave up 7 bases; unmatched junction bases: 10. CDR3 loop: CASSLSETGRVGELFF. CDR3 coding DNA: TGCGCCAGCAGCTTGTCCGAGACAGGGCGGGTCGGGGAGCTGTTTTTT.

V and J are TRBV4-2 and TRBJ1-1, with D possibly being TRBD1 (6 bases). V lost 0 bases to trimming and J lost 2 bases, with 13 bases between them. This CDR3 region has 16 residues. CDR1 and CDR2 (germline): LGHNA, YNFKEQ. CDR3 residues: CASSQDLTGANTEAFF. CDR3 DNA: TGTGCCAGCAGCCAAGATCTGACAGGAGCTAACACTGAAGCTTTCTTT.

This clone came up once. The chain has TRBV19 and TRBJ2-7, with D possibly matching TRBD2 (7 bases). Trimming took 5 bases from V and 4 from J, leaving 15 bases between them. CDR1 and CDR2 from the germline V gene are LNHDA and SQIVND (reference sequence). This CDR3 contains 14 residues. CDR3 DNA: TGTGCCAGTAGTTTGGGGGGGCGAGGTTACGAGCAGTACTTC. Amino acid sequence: CASSLGGRGYEQYF.

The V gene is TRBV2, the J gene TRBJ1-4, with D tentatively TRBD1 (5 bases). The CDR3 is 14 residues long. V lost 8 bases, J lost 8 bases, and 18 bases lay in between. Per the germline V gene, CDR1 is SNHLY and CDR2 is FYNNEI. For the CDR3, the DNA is TGTGCCAGCTGGGGGACTGTCCTTAGGGAAAAACTGTTTTTT. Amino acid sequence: CASWGTVLREKLFF. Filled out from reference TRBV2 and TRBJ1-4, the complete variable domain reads EPEVTQTPSHQVTQMGQEVILRCVPISNHLYFYWYRQILGQKVEFLVSFYNNEISEKSEIFDDQFSVERPDGSNFTLKIRSTKLEDSAMYFCASWGTVLREKLFFGSGTQLSVL.

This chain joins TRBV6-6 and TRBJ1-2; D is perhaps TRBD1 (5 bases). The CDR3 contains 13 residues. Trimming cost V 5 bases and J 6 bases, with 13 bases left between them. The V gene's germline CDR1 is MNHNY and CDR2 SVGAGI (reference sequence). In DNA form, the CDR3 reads TGTGCCAGCAGTCCGACGGGGGACCATGGCTACACCTTC. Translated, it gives CASSPTGDHGYTF.

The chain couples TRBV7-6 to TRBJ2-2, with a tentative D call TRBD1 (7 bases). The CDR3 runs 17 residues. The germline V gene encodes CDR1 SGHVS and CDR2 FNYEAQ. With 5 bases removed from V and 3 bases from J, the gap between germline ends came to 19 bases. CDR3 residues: CASSPWSRDSYTGELFF. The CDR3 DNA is TGTGCCAGCAGCCCCTGGTCGCGGGACAGCTACACCGGGGAGCTGTTTTTT.

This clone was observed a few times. CDR3 amino acids: CASSATGSGAFF. Here the CDR3 DNA reads TGCGCCAGCAGCGCCACGGGGTCGGGAGCTTTCTTT. V and J are TRBV5-1 and TRBJ1-1, with D hard to call. Germline values: CDR1 SGHRS, CDR2 YFSETQ. The CDR3 has 12 amino acids. V lost 4 bases to trimming and J lost 10 bases, with 14 bases between them.

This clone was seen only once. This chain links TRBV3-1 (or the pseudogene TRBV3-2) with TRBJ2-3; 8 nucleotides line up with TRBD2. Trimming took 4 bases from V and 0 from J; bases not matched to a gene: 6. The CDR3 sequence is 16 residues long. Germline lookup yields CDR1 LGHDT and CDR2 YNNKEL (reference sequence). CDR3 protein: CASSPRLASSTDTQYF. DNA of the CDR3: TGTGCCAGCAGCCCCCGACTAGCGTCTAGCACAGATACGCAGTATTTT.

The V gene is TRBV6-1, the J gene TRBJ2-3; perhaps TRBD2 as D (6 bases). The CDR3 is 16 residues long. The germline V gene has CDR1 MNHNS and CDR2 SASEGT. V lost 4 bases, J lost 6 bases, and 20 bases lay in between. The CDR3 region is CASSAPGLTSEDTQYF. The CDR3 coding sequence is TGTGCCAGCAGTGCCCCGGGACTCACATCGGAGGATACGCAGTATTTT.

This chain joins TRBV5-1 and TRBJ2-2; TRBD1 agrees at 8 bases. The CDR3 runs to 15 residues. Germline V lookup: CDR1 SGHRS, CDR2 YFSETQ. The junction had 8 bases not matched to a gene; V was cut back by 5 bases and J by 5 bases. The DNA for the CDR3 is TGCGCCAGCAGTTACTCAGGGGGCGAGACCGGGGAGCTGTTTTTT. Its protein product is CASSYSGGETGELFF.

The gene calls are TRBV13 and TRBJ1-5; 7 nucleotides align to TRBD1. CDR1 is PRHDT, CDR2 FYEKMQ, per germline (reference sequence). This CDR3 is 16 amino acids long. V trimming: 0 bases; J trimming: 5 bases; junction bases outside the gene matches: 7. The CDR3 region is CASSLGQGRQDQPQHF. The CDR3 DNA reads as TGTGCCAGCAGCTTAGGACAGGGGAGGCAAGATCAGCCCCAGCATTTT.

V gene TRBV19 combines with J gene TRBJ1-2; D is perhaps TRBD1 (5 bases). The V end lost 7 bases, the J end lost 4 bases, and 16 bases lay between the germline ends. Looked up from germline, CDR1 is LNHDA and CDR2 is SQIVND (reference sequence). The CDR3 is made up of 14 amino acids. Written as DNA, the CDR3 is TGTGCCAGTATAGCAGACAGACCCGGCTATGGCTACACCTTC. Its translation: CASIADRPGYGYTF.

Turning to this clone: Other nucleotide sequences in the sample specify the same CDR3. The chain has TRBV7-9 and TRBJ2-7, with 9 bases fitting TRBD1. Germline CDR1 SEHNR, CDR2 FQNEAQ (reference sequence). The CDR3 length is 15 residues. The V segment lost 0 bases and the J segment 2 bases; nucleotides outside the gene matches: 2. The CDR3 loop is CASSLAGTGTYEQYF. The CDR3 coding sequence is TGTGCCAGCAGCTTAGCCGGGACAGGGACCTACGAGCAGTACTTC. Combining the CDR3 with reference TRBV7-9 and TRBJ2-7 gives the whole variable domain DTGVSQNPRHKITKRGQNVTFRCDPISEHNRLYWYRQTLGQGPEFLTYFQNEAQLEKSRLLSDRFSAERPKGSFSTLEIQRTEQGDSAMYLCASSLAGTGTYEQYFGPGTRLTVT.

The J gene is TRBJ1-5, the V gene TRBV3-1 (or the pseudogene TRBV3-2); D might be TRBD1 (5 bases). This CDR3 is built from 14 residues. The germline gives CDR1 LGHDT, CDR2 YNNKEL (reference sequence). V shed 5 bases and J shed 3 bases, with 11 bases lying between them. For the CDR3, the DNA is TGTGCCAGCAGCTCCGACAGCGCCAATCAGCCCCAGCATTTT. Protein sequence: CASSSDSANQPQHF.

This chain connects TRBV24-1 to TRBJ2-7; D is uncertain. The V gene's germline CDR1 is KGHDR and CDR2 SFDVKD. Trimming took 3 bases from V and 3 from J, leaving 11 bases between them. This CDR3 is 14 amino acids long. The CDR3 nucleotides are TGTGCCACCAGTGATCGAAGGAGACGCTACGAGCAGTACTTC. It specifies CATSDRRRRYEQYF.

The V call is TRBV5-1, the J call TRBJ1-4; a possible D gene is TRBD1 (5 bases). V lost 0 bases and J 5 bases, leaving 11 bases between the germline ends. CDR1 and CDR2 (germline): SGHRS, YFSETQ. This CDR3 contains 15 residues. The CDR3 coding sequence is TGCGCCAGCAGCTTGGAGGCAGGGAACAATGAAAAACTGTTTTTT. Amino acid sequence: CASSLEAGNNEKLFF.

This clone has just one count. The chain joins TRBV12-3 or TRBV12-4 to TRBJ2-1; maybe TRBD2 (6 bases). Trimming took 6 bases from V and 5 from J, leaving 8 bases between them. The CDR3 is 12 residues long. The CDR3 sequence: CASRPGDNEQFF. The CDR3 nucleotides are TGTGCCAGCAGGCCGGGGGACAATGAGCAGTTCTTC.

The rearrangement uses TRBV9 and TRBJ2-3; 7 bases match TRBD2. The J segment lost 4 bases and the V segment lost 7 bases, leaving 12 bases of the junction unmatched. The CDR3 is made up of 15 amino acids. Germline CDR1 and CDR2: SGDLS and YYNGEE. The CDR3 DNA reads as TGTGCCAGCGGCCAAAAGGGGCGGGAGTCAGATACGCAGTATTTT. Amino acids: CASGQKGRESDTQYF. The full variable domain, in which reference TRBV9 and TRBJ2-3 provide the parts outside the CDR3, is DSGVTQTPKHLITATGQRVTLRCSPRSGDLSVYWYQQSLDQGLQFLIQYYNGEERAKGNILERFSAQQFPDLHSELNLSSLELGDSALYFCASGQKGRESDTQYFGPGTRLTVL.

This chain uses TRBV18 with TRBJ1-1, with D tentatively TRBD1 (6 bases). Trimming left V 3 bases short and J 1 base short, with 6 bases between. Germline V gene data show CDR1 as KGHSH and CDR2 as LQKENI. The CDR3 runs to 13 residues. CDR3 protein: CASSPTGNTEAFF. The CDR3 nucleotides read TGTGCCAGCTCACCGACAGGGAACACTGAAGCTTTCTTT.

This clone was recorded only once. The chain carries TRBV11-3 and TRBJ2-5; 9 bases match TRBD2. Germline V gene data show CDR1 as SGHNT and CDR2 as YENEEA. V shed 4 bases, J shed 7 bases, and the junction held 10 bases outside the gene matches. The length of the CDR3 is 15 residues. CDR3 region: CASSSSSGVTATQYF. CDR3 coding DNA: TGTGCCAGCAGCTCCTCTAGCGGGGTCACCGCGACCCAGTACTTC.

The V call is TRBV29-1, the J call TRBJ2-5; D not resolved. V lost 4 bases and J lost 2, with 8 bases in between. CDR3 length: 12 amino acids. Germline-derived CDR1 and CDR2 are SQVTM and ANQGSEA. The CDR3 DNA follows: TGCAGCGTTGGGCAGACTCAAGAGACCCAGTACTTC. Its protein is CSVGQTQETQYF.

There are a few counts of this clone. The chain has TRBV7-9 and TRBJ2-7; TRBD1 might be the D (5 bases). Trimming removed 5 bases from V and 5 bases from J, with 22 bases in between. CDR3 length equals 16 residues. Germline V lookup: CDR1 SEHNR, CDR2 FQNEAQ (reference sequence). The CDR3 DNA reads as TGTGCCAGCAGCCCCCGACGGGTCAGGGCCTCTGACGAGCAGTACTTC. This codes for CASSPRRVRASDEQYF.

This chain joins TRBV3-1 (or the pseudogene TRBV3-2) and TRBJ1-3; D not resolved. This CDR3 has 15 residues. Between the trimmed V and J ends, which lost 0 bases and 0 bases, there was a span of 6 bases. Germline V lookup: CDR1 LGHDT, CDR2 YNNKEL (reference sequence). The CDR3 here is CASSQDVASGNTIYF. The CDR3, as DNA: TGTGCCAGCAGCCAAGACGTAGCCTCTGGAAACACCATATATTTT.

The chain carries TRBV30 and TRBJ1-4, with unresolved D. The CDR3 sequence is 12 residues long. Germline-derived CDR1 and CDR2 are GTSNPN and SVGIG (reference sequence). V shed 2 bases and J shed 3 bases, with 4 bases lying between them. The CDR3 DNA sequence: TGTGCCTGGAGTCTATCTAATGAAAAACTGTTTTTT. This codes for CAWSLSNEKLFF. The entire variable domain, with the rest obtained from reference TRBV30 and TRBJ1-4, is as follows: SQTIHQWPATLVQPVGSPLSLECTVEGTSNPNLYWYRQAAGRGLQLLFYSVGIGQISSEVPQNLSASRPQDRQFILSSKKLLLSDSGFYLCAWSLSNEKLFFGSGTQLSVL.

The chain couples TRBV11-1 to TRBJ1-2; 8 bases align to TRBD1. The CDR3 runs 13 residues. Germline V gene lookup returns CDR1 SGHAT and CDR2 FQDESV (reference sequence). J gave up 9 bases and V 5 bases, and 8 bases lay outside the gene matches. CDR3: CASSPGQDGSYTF. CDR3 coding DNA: TGTGCCAGCAGCCCGGGACAGGATGGGAGCTACACCTTC.